A selection of T cell receptor beta chains follows, all from one sample in a study of T-cell reconstitution after alpha-beta-depleted transplantation in children. TCRdb reprocessed the PCR reads via MiXCR and lists one record per CDR3 protein. This table has some 550,000 distinct CDR3 sequences, roughly 24% appearing once. The sample in question was PBMCs, mostly from graft donor cells, obtained 360 days after TCRalphabeta/CD19-depleted stem cell transplant. Source of these receptors: a boy under two years old who had a stem cell transplant for acute myeloid leukemia, so the T cells may come from the graft donor. CDR3s include the opening cysteine and the closing phenylalanine or tryptophan. Fields, in order: V gene, clone size, D gene, J gene, CDR3 length, CDR3 protein, CDR3 DNA. The D gene is left open where the match is weak. Only some rows state a clone size, as once, few, many or a class for expanded clones.

TRBV20-1,many,TRBD2,TRBJ2-1,16,CSARGHGGLAFNEQFF,TGCAGTGCTAGAGGTCACGGGGGGTTAGCCTTCAATGAGCAGTTCTTC
TRBV20-1,many,TRBD1,TRBJ2-1,15,CSARYLDRTFNEQFF,TGCAGTGCTAGGTACCTGGACAGGACATTCAATGAGCAGTTCTTC
TRBV5-1,few,TRBD2,TRBJ2-3,15,CASSLVGTNADTQYF,TGCGCCAGCAGCTTGGTCGGGACTAATGCAGATACGCAGTATTTT
TRBV15,few,.,TRBJ2-1,14,CATSTRQTYNEQFF,TGTGCCACCAGCACCCGACAGACCTACAATGAGCAGTTCTTC
TRBV20-1,.,TRBD2,TRBJ2-7,16,CSARRSSGGAPYEQYF,TGCAGTGCTCGCCGGTCTAGCGGGGGGGCTCCGTACGAGCAGTACTTC
TRBV11-2,.,TRBD2,TRBJ2-1,20,CASSLGVERGGHSSGGEQFF,TGTGCCAGCAGCTTAGGTGTCGAGCGGGGGGGCCATTCTAGCGGTGGTGAGCAGTTCTTC
TRBV11-3,many,.,TRBJ2-5,17,CASSLGAHRQLQETQYF,TGTGCCAGCAGCTTAGGAGCCCATCGGCAGCTACAAGAGACCCAGTACTTC
TRBV6-5,.,.,TRBJ2-3,16,CASSYNRQTSTDTQYF,TGTGCCAGCAGCTACAACAGACAGACCAGCACAGATACGCAGTATTTT
TRBV5-1,.,.,TRBJ2-1,17,CASSSSKTLPSYNEQFF,TGCGCCAGCAGCTCGTCGAAAACCCTTCCTAGCTACAATGAGCAGTTCTTC
TRBV4-2,many,TRBD2,TRBJ2-1,18,CASSQGPSGGHGGNEQFF,TGTGCCAGCAGCCAAGGTCCAAGCGGGGGACACGGAGGCAATGAGCAGTTCTTC
TRBV4-1,few,.,TRBJ1-6,13,CASSAGGNSPLHF,TGCGCCAGCAGCGCAGGCGGTAATTCACCCCTCCACTTT
TRBV15,.,.,TRBJ2-6,17,CATSRDDSNSGANVLTF,TGTGCCACCAGCAGAGACGACAGCAACTCTGGGGCCAACGTCCTGACTTTC
TRBV7-9,.,TRBD1,TRBJ2-5,15,CASSPGTVDQETQYF,TGTGCCAGCAGCCCAGGGACAGTTGACCAAGAGACCCAGTACTTC
TRBV2,many,TRBD1,TRBJ2-2,14,CASKGGLNTGELFF,TGTGCCAGCAAAGGGGGCTTGAACACCGGGGAGCTGTTTTTT
TRBV7-8,few,.,TRBJ1-5,17,CASSLAGMGASNQPQHF,TGTGCCAGCAGCTTAGCGGGGATGGGGGCCAGCAATCAGCCCCAGCATTTT
TRBV28,few,TRBD2,TRBJ2-1,18,CASSQRTRLAGDYNEQFF,TGTGCCAGCAGTCAACGGACAAGACTAGCGGGGGACTACAATGAGCAGTTCTTC
TRBV7-2,few,TRBD2,TRBJ2-2,14,CASSNSGRTGELFF,TGTGCCAGCAGCAATAGCGGGCGGACCGGGGAGCTGTTTTTT
TRBV12-3/TRBV12-4,.,.,TRBJ1-2,13,CASSLGEFYGYTF,TGTGCCAGCAGTTTAGGGGAATTCTATGGCTACACCTTC
TRBV28,many,TRBD2,TRBJ2-3,17,CASSLSRGTSLADTQYF,TGTGCCAGCAGTTTATCACGCGGGACTAGCCTGGCAGATACGCAGTATTTT
TRBV28,many,.,TRBJ2-5,17,CASSLSPRVTATETQYF,TGTGCCAGCAGTTTATCCCCCCGGGTCACGGCAACGGAGACCCAGTACTTC
TRBV20-1,.,.,TRBJ1-5,16,CSATRTHFNSNQPQHF,TGCAGTGCTACTCGGACACATTTCAATAGCAATCAGCCCCAGCATTTT
TRBV7-6,many,TRBD1,TRBJ2-2,20,CASSLAGVVPGQVNTGELFF,TGTGCCAGCAGCTTAGCTGGTGTTGTTCCCGGACAGGTGAACACCGGGGAGCTGTTTTTT
TRBV12-3/TRBV12-4,.,.,TRBJ2-1,11,CASSLDPKQFF,TGTGCCAGCAGTTTGGACCCAAAGCAGTTCTTC
TRBV12-3/TRBV12-4,.,TRBD1,TRBJ2-1,15,CAISFTTGVYNEQFF,TGTGCCATCAGTTTTACGACAGGGGTTTACAATGAGCAGTTCTTC
TRBV6-5,once,TRBD1,TRBJ2-3,16,CASSYGQGKGTDTQYF,TGTGCCAGCAGTTACGGACAGGGCAAGGGCACAGATACGCAGTATTTT
TRBV19,.,.,TRBJ1-1,14,CASSIAGGDTEAFF,TGTGCCAGTAGTATAGCTGGTGGGGACACTGAAGCTTTCTTT
TRBV7-9,.,.,TRBJ2-3,15,CASSRAGQAGDTQYF,TGTGCCAGCAGCCGAGCGGGACAGGCCGGGGATACGCAGTATTTT
TRBV20-1,few,TRBD1,TRBJ2-5,14,CSASPRTGEETQYF,TGCAGTGCTAGCCCCCGGACAGGGGAGGAGACCCAGTACTTC
TRBV12-3/TRBV12-4,many,TRBD2,TRBJ2-3,16,CASSHSGGAVRDTQYF,TGTGCCAGCAGTCATAGCGGGGGGGCCGTAAGAGATACGCAGTATTTT
TRBV12-3/TRBV12-4,few,.,TRBJ2-5,17,CASSLGEGGVLAETQYF,TGTGCCAGCAGTTTAGGAGAGGGAGGAGTTCTAGCAGAGACCCAGTACTTC
TRBV11-3,.,.,TRBJ1-2,15,CASSSLRDYNYGYTF,TGTGCCAGCAGCTCCCTCAGGGATTATAACTATGGCTACACCTTC
TRBV5-4,.,TRBD1,TRBJ1-2,13,CASSPRQGGGYTF,TGTGCCAGCAGTCCGCGACAGGGGGGAGGCTACACCTTC
TRBV12-3/TRBV12-4,.,TRBD1,TRBJ1-6,17,CASSSNPRTGPGSPLHF,TGTGCCAGCAGTTCGAACCCCCGGACAGGCCCAGGTTCACCCCTCCACTTT
TRBV12-3/TRBV12-4,.,TRBD2,TRBJ2-1,17,CASSPTSGGAHYNEQFF,TGTGCCAGCAGCCCGACTAGCGGCGGGGCCCACTACAATGAGCAGTTCTTC
TRBV29-1,few,.,TRBJ2-7,11,CSVRSPMEQYF,TGCAGCGTTCGGAGCCCCATGGAGCAGTACTTC
TRBV12-5,few,.,TRBJ1-2,12,CASGLDAGGYTF,TGTGCTAGTGGCCTCGACGCGGGTGGCTACACCTTC
TRBV7-2,few,.,TRBJ2-3,17,CASSLVAGTSTADTQYF,TGTGCCAGCAGCTTAGTTGCGGGGACCTCTACAGCGGATACGCAGTATTTT
TRBV7-9,few,.,TRBJ2-6,15,CASSPRMSGANVLTF,TGTGCCAGCAGCCCCAGGATGTCTGGGGCCAACGTCCTGACTTTC